Listed below are T cell receptor beta chains from one sample, sequenced in a study of shared clonotypes between healthy human individuals. Measured with immunoSEQ multiplex PCR; TCRdb has only the in-frame clones, and not every one. The repertoire holds about 1.9 million clones, with around 95% as singletons. The specimen was naive CD8+ T cells from PBMCs. These receptors were taken from a man in his late teens or twenties in good health. Some clones in this sample may be carry-over from other donors' samples. Each CDR3 is given with its conserved first and last residue. Fields, in order: clone size, J gene, V gene, CDR3 length, D gene, CDR3 DNA, CDR3 protein. A D gene is named only where the DNA matches it firmly. Only part of the rows carry a size: once, few, many, or a class if the clone is expanded.

clone size: NA
J gene: TRBJ2-3
V gene: TRBV5-4
CDR3 length: 17
D gene: TRBD2
CDR3 DNA: TGTGCCAGCAGCATGTCTCAGCGGGAGGGTGGGGCAGATACGCAGTATTTT
CDR3 protein: CASSMSQREGGADTQYF

clone size: NA
J gene: TRBJ2-1
V gene: TRBV11-2
CDR3 length: 16
D gene: NA
CDR3 DNA: TGTGCCAGCAGCCGAACCGGGACATTGATGGGAGATGAGCAGTTCTTC
CDR3 protein: CASSRTGTLMGDEQFF

clone size: NA
J gene: TRBJ2-1
V gene: TRBV25-1
CDR3 length: 15
D gene: TRBD1
CDR3 DNA: TGTGCCAGCAGTCTGGACAGGGGGCTCTACAATGAGCAGTTCTTC
CDR3 protein: CASSLDRGLYNEQFF

clone size: NA
J gene: TRBJ2-1
V gene: TRBV5-8
CDR3 length: 14
D gene: TRBD1
CDR3 DNA: TGTGCCAGCAGCCTGACAGGGGAAAACAATGAGCAGTTCTTC
CDR3 protein: CASSLTGENNEQFF

clone size: NA
J gene: TRBJ1-4
V gene: TRBV2
CDR3 length: 18
D gene: NA
CDR3 DNA: TGTGCCAGCATTTCCAGGGTGGCGGGTATTGCAACTAATGAAAAACTGTTTTTT
CDR3 protein: CASISRVAGIATNEKLFF

clone size: NA
J gene: TRBJ2-2
V gene: TRBV10-3
CDR3 length: 17
D gene: NA
CDR3 DNA: TGTGCCATCAGACTCGATACCGGGACATCCAACACCGGGGAGCTGTTTTTT
CDR3 protein: CAIRLDTGTSNTGELFF

clone size: NA
J gene: TRBJ2-7
V gene: TRBV25-1
CDR3 length: 14
D gene: NA
CDR3 DNA: TGTGCCAGCAGTGAAATTGAGGCAGCCTACGAGCAGTACTTC
CDR3 protein: CASSEIEAAYEQYF

clone size: NA
J gene: TRBJ2-5
V gene: TRBV2
CDR3 length: 15
D gene: NA
CDR3 DNA: TGTGCCAGCCTCGGACAACCCGGGGCCCGGGACAACATGTACTTC
CDR3 protein: CASLGQPGARDNMYF

clone size: NA
J gene: TRBJ2-1
V gene: TRBV7-9
CDR3 length: 15
D gene: TRBD1
CDR3 DNA: TGTGCCAGCAGCATAGGACAGGGCTCTATAGATGAGCAGTTCTTC
CDR3 protein: CASSIGQGSIDEQFF

clone size: NA
J gene: TRBJ2-7
V gene: TRBV27
CDR3 length: 14
D gene: NA
CDR3 DNA: TGTGCCAGCAGTTTACCCGGGCACTCCTACGAGCAGTACTTC
CDR3 protein: CASSLPGHSYEQYF

clone size: NA
J gene: TRBJ2-1
V gene: TRBV9
CDR3 length: 16
D gene: TRBD2
CDR3 DNA: TGTGCCAGCAGCGTAGGTGGGACTAGCGGGTTAAATGAGCAGTTCTTC
CDR3 protein: CASSVGGTSGLNEQFF

clone size: NA
J gene: TRBJ2-5
V gene: TRBV2
CDR3 length: 16
D gene: TRBD2
CDR3 DNA: TGTGCCAGCAGTGCCGATCTAGCGGGCGTCCCCGAGACCCAGTACTTC
CDR3 protein: CASSADLAGVPETQYF

clone size: NA
J gene: TRBJ2-7
V gene: TRBV13
CDR3 length: 13
D gene: TRBD1
CDR3 DNA: TGTGCCAGCAGCTCGGGGACAGCCTACGAGCAGTACTTC
CDR3 protein: CASSSGTAYEQYF

clone size: NA
J gene: TRBJ2-7
V gene: TRBV4-2
CDR3 length: 14
D gene: NA
CDR3 DNA: TGTGCCAGCAGCCAAGATCTGGACCACTACGAGCAGTACTTC
CDR3 protein: CASSQDLDHYEQYF

clone size: once
J gene: TRBJ1-1
V gene: TRBV27
CDR3 length: 15
D gene: NA
CDR3 DNA: TGTGCCAGCAGTTTGAGGACCGTTACGAACACTGAAGCTTTCTTT
CDR3 protein: CASSLRTVTNTEAFF

clone size: NA
J gene: TRBJ2-7
V gene: TRBV4-2
CDR3 length: 13
D gene: NA
CDR3 DNA: TGTGCCAGCAGCCAAGATCCCCCCTACGAGCAGTACTTC
CDR3 protein: CASSQDPPYEQYF

clone size: NA
J gene: TRBJ2-4
V gene: TRBV27
CDR3 length: 16
D gene: NA
CDR3 DNA: TGTGCCAGCAGTTCCGCCGTCCTTTTAGCCAAAAACATTCAGTACTTC
CDR3 protein: CASSSAVLLAKNIQYF

clone size: NA
J gene: TRBJ2-7
V gene: TRBV5-4
CDR3 length: 13
D gene: TRBD1
CDR3 DNA: TGTGCCAGCAGCACAAGGACAGGCTACGAGCAGTACTTC
CDR3 protein: CASSTRTGYEQYF

clone size: NA
J gene: TRBJ1-2
V gene: TRBV5-4
CDR3 length: 16
D gene: TRBD1
CDR3 DNA: TGTGCCAGCAGCTTCCCCGGACAGGGGGGTCTTAAGGGCTACACCTTC
CDR3 protein: CASSFPGQGGLKGYTF

clone size: NA
J gene: TRBJ2-3
V gene: TRBV9
CDR3 length: 16
D gene: NA
CDR3 DNA: TGTGCCAGCAGCCCCAAAGGCGGGCCCCGCACAGATACGCAGTATTTT
CDR3 protein: CASSPKGGPRTDTQYF

clone size: NA
J gene: TRBJ1-2
V gene: TRBV7-3
CDR3 length: 17
D gene: NA
CDR3 DNA: TGTGCCAGCAGCTTAATCAGAGGACAGTCTCGGAACTATGGCTACACCTTC
CDR3 protein: CASSLIRGQSRNYGYTF

clone size: NA
J gene: TRBJ1-2
V gene: TRBV10-3
CDR3 length: 14
D gene: NA
CDR3 DNA: TGTGCCATCAGCGGGGCTACAGCTGGGGGTGGCTACACCTTC
CDR3 protein: CAISGATAGGGYTF

clone size: NA
J gene: TRBJ2-1
V gene: TRBV11-2
CDR3 length: 12
D gene: NA
CDR3 DNA: TGTGCCAGCAGCGTGCGGGGACAGAAAGAGTTCTTC
CDR3 protein: CASSVRGQKEFF

clone size: NA
J gene: TRBJ2-1
V gene: TRBV10-1
CDR3 length: 18
D gene: NA
CDR3 DNA: TGCGCCAGCAGTGAGTCTTTTACCGGGACCGTAAATTACAATGAGCAGTTCTTC
CDR3 protein: CASSESFTGTVNYNEQFF

clone size: NA
J gene: TRBJ1-1
V gene: TRBV4-1
CDR3 length: 16
D gene: TRBD1
CDR3 DNA: TGCGCCAGCAGCCTCCGTGCAGGGGGCCAGTTCAATGAAGCTTTCTTT
CDR3 protein: CASSLRAGGQFNEAFF

clone size: few
J gene: TRBJ1-1
V gene: TRBV5-4
CDR3 length: 12
D gene: NA
CDR3 DNA: TGTGCCAGCAGCTTTTGGGAGACTGAAGCTTTCTTT
CDR3 protein: CASSFWETEAFF

clone size: NA
J gene: TRBJ2-3
V gene: TRBV6-5
CDR3 length: 15
D gene: NA
CDR3 DNA: TGTGCCAGCAGTTACGCAGCCTCTAGCACAGATACGCAGTATTTT
CDR3 protein: CASSYAASSTDTQYF

clone size: NA
J gene: TRBJ2-1
V gene: TRBV19
CDR3 length: 13
D gene: NA
CDR3 DNA: TGTGCCAGTAGTCCCCGTCCCGGGGATGAGCAGTTCTTC
CDR3 protein: CASSPRPGDEQFF

clone size: NA
J gene: TRBJ1-2
V gene: TRBV6-5
CDR3 length: 15
D gene: TRBD1
CDR3 DNA: TGTGCCAGCAGCCTCACCAGGACAGGGGGGGATGGCTACACCTTC
CDR3 protein: CASSLTRTGGDGYTF

clone size: NA
J gene: TRBJ2-7
V gene: TRBV7-9
CDR3 length: 12
D gene: NA
CDR3 DNA: TGTGCCAGCATCGTGACCGTCGACGAGCAGTACTTC
CDR3 protein: CASIVTVDEQYF

clone size: NA
J gene: TRBJ1-1
V gene: TRBV4-1
CDR3 length: 14
D gene: NA
CDR3 DNA: TGCGCCAGCAGCCAAGTTGAAGTAAGCAGGGAAGCTTTCTTT
CDR3 protein: CASSQVEVSREAFF

clone size: NA
J gene: TRBJ2-7
V gene: TRBV7-2
CDR3 length: 17
D gene: NA
CDR3 DNA: TGTGCCAGCAGCTTGAGAGCAAGACTGGACTACTACTACGAGCAGTACTTC
CDR3 protein: CASSLRARLDYYYEQYF

clone size: NA
J gene: TRBJ2-7
V gene: TRBV4-3
CDR3 length: 18
D gene: NA
CDR3 DNA: TGCGCCAGCAGCCAAGGTACGGGCAGAGGTACAAAAAGGTACGAGCAGTACTTC
CDR3 protein: CASSQGTGRGTKRYEQYF

clone size: NA
J gene: TRBJ2-1
V gene: TRBV7-9
CDR3 length: 16
D gene: NA
CDR3 DNA: TGTGCCAGCAGCCCCCCTGCCGGAGGGAGCTACAATGAGCAGTTCTTC
CDR3 protein: CASSPPAGGSYNEQFF

clone size: once
J gene: TRBJ1-5
V gene: TRBV4-1
CDR3 length: 16
D gene: TRBD1
CDR3 DNA: TGCGCCAGCAGCCAAGAGTTTGGCAGGGGGCTAGAGCCCCAGCATTTT
CDR3 protein: CASSQEFGRGLEPQHF

clone size: NA
J gene: TRBJ2-7
V gene: TRBV27
CDR3 length: 13
D gene: NA
CDR3 DNA: TGTGCCAGCAGTCCCCGCCGGACCTACGAGCAGTACTTC
CDR3 protein: CASSPRRTYEQYF

clone size: NA
J gene: TRBJ1-5
V gene: TRBV7-9
CDR3 length: 14
D gene: TRBD1
CDR3 DNA: TGTGCCAGCAGTACAACAGGGGGCGGTCAGCCCCAGCATTTT
CDR3 protein: CASSTTGGGQPQHF

clone size: NA
J gene: TRBJ2-1
V gene: TRBV2
CDR3 length: 19
D gene: TRBD2
CDR3 DNA: TGTGCCAGCTTCCCCCTGGCTAGCGGATACACTCAGTCTTACAATGAGCAGTTCTTC
CDR3 protein: CASFPLASGYTQSYNEQFF

clone size: NA
J gene: TRBJ1-2
V gene: TRBV5-4
CDR3 length: 14
D gene: NA
CDR3 DNA: TGTGCCAGCAGCTTGGTAAAGGGGAGCTATGGCTACACCTTC
CDR3 protein: CASSLVKGSYGYTF

clone size: NA
J gene: TRBJ2-7
V gene: TRBV23-1
CDR3 length: 17
D gene: TRBD2
CDR3 DNA: TGCGCCGGACCCAATGGAGAAGGAGCGGGAGGAAGCTACGAGCAGTACTTC
CDR3 protein: CAGPNGEGAGGSYEQYF

clone size: NA
J gene: TRBJ2-5
V gene: TRBV4-1
CDR3 length: 15
D gene: TRBD2
CDR3 DNA: TGCGCCAGCAGCCAAAAACTAGCGGGGAAAGAGACCCAGTACTTC
CDR3 protein: CASSQKLAGKETQYF

clone size: NA
J gene: TRBJ2-7
V gene: TRBV5-5
CDR3 length: 15
D gene: TRBD1
CDR3 DNA: TGTGCCAGCAGCTTACCGGGACAGGCTTTCTACGAGCAGTACTTC
CDR3 protein: CASSLPGQAFYEQYF

clone size: NA
J gene: TRBJ2-7
V gene: TRBV4-3
CDR3 length: 15
D gene: TRBD2
CDR3 DNA: TGCGCCAGCAGCCAAGATTCTAGCGGAGGAACCGAGCAGTACTTC
CDR3 protein: CASSQDSSGGTEQYF

clone size: NA
J gene: TRBJ2-3
V gene: TRBV27
CDR3 length: 14
D gene: TRBD1
CDR3 DNA: TGTGCCAGCCGGGACAGAGGGCAACCAGATACGCAGTATTTT
CDR3 protein: CASRDRGQPDTQYF

clone size: NA
J gene: TRBJ2-7
V gene: TRBV28
CDR3 length: 11
D gene: NA
CDR3 DNA: TGTGCCAGCAGCGACCCATACGAGCAGTACTTC
CDR3 protein: CASSDPYEQYF

clone size: NA
J gene: TRBJ2-5
V gene: TRBV21-1
CDR3 length: 21
D gene: NA
CDR3 DNA: TGTGCCAGCAGCAAAGCGCCCCTCGGGACTAGCGGGATCACTCGCCAAGAGACCCAGTACTTC
CDR3 protein: CASSKAPLGTSGITRQETQYF

clone size: NA
J gene: TRBJ2-1
V gene: TRBV7-9
CDR3 length: 16
D gene: NA
CDR3 DNA: TGTGCCAGCAGCGGGACAGCGGGAGCGTCCTACAATGAGCAGTTCTTC
CDR3 protein: CASSGTAGASYNEQFF

clone size: NA
J gene: TRBJ1-1
V gene: TRBV4-1
CDR3 length: 14
D gene: NA
CDR3 DNA: TGCGCCAGCAGCCAAGAGATCCGGTGGCTTGAAGCTTTCTTT
CDR3 protein: CASSQEIRWLEAFF

clone size: once
J gene: TRBJ1-2
V gene: TRBV6-5
CDR3 length: 12
D gene: NA
CDR3 DNA: TGTGCCTCCGCCGATGCTCCAAGTGGCTACACCTTC
CDR3 protein: CASADAPSGYTF

clone size: NA
J gene: TRBJ2-7
V gene: TRBV18
CDR3 length: 16
D gene: TRBD1
CDR3 DNA: TGTGCCAGCTCGCTCCGGGACAGGGGGTTTCAGGACGAGCAGTACTTC
CDR3 protein: CASSLRDRGFQDEQYF

clone size: NA
J gene: TRBJ2-1
V gene: TRBV19
CDR3 length: 15
D gene: TRBD2
CDR3 DNA: TGTGCCAGTAGTATTGGGCTAGCGGCCTACAATGAGCAGTTCTTC
CDR3 protein: CASSIGLAAYNEQFF

clone size: NA
J gene: TRBJ2-7
V gene: TRBV28
CDR3 length: 16
D gene: NA
CDR3 DNA: TGTGCCAGCAGTTCGAGGGGACATCGGAGCTCCTACGAGCAGTACTTC
CDR3 protein: CASSSRGHRSSYEQYF

clone size: NA
J gene: TRBJ1-1
V gene: TRBV27
CDR3 length: 16
D gene: NA
CDR3 DNA: TGTGCCAGCAGTCCCTCGGCAGGGGAGAGGAACACTGAAGCTTTCTTT
CDR3 protein: CASSPSAGERNTEAFF

clone size: NA
J gene: TRBJ2-7
V gene: TRBV13
CDR3 length: 15
D gene: NA
CDR3 DNA: TGTGCCAGCAGCTTGGGGGCAGCAGCGGCCTACGAGCAGTACTTC
CDR3 protein: CASSLGAAAAYEQYF

clone size: NA
J gene: TRBJ2-3
V gene: TRBV7-2
CDR3 length: 17
D gene: TRBD2
CDR3 DNA: TGTGCCAGCAGCCCCCAAGCCATAGCGGGCTCCACAGATACGCAGTATTTT
CDR3 protein: CASSPQAIAGSTDTQYF

clone size: NA
J gene: TRBJ2-7
V gene: TRBV27
CDR3 length: 15
D gene: NA
CDR3 DNA: TGTGCCAGCAGTTTACTGTACGGGGTAGACTACGAGCAGTACTTC
CDR3 protein: CASSLLYGVDYEQYF

clone size: NA
J gene: TRBJ2-1
V gene: TRBV4-1
CDR3 length: 13
D gene: TRBD2
CDR3 DNA: TGCGCCAGACGGGACTATCCTTCCCGTGAGCAGTTCTTC
CDR3 protein: CARRDYPSREQFF

clone size: NA
J gene: TRBJ2-3
V gene: TRBV7-2
CDR3 length: 15
D gene: NA
CDR3 DNA: TGTGCCAGCAGAATACGGGGCGGGATGGTAGATACGCAGTATTTT
CDR3 protein: CASRIRGGMVDTQYF

clone size: NA
J gene: TRBJ1-5
V gene: TRBV6-5
CDR3 length: 13
D gene: NA
CDR3 DNA: TGTGCCAGCAAGGCAGGGATTAATCAGCCCCAGCATTTT
CDR3 protein: CASKAGINQPQHF

clone size: NA
J gene: TRBJ2-3
V gene: TRBV19
CDR3 length: 14
D gene: NA
CDR3 DNA: TGTGCCAGTAACCCCGACTTTTTCACAGATACGCAGTATTTT
CDR3 protein: CASNPDFFTDTQYF